This T cell receptor beta chain appears in the sequencing data of a study of spatial heterogeneity in lung cancer. In the case of this clonotype: Its antigen is undetermined.

Time point given: sample taken at primary tumor resection. On each TCR cDNA molecule, a unique molecular identifier was present. MiXCR, run by TCRdb on the 5' RACE reads, gives a single entry per CDR3 protein. The data contain around 10,000 distinct CDR3 sequences, just under 6.5% of them singletons. General observations from the study: For expanded intratumoral alpha and beta TCRs, counts tracked tumor mutation counts.

The V end was cut by 5 bases, the J end by 5 bases, with 24 bases between. This CDR3 contains 17 residues. The germline gives CDR1 SGHRS, CDR2 YFSETQ. The specimen comprised lung tumor tissue, sampled at surgery. The TCR originated in a male donor with early-stage non-small cell lung cancer. The chain has TRBV5-1 and TRBJ2-3; tentative D call: TRBD2 (5 bases). The CDR3: CASSRGVSVRIGDTQYF. CDR3 nucleotide sequence: TGCGCCAGCAGTCGGGGAGTGAGCGTGAGGATAGGAGATACGCAGTATTTT. Looking up the rest from reference TRBV5-1 and TRBJ2-3 gives the full variable domain: KAGVTQTPRYLIKTRGQQVTLSCSPISGHRSVSWYQQTPGQGLQFLFEYFSETQRNKGNFPGRFSGRQFSNSRSEMNVSTLELGDSALYLCASSRGVSVRIGDTQYFGPGTRLTVL.